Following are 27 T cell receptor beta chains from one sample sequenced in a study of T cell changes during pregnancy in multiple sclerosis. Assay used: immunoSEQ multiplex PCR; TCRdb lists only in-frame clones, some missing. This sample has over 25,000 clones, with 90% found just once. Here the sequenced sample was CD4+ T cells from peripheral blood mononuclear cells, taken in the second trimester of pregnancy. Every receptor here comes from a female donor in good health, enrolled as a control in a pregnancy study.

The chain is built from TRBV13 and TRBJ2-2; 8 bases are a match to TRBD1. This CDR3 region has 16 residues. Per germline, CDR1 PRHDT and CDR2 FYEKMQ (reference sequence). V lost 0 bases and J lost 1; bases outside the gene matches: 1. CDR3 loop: CASSLGDRVNTGELFF. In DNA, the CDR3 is TGTGCCAGCAGCTTAGGGGACAGGGTGAACACCGGGGAGCTGTTTTTT. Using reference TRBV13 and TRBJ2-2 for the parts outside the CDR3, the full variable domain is AAGVIQSPRHLIKEKRETATLKCYPIPRHDTVYWYQQGPGQDPQFLISFYEKMQSDKGSIPDRFSAQQFSDYHSELNMSSLELGDSALYFCASSLGDRVNTGELFFGEGSRLTVL.

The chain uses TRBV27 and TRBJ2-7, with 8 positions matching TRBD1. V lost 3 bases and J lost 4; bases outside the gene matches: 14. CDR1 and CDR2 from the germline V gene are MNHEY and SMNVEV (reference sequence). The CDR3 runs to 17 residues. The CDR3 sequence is CASSFGAAGGIRYEQYF. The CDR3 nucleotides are TGTGCCAGCAGTTTCGGTGCGGCAGGGGGCATTAGGTACGAGCAGTACTTC.

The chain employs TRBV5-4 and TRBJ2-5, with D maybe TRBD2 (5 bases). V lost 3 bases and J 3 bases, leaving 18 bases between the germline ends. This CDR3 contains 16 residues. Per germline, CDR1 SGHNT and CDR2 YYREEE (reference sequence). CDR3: CASSSKTTSSKETQYF. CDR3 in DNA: TGTGCCAGCAGCTCGAAGACTACTTCTTCTAAAGAGACCCAGTACTTC. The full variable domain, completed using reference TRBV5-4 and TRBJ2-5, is ETGVTQSPTHLIKTRGQQVTLRCSSQSGHNTVSWYQQALGQGPQFIFQYYREEENGRGNFPPRFSGLQFPNYSSELNVNALELDDSALYLCASSSKTTSSKETQYFGPGTRLLVL.

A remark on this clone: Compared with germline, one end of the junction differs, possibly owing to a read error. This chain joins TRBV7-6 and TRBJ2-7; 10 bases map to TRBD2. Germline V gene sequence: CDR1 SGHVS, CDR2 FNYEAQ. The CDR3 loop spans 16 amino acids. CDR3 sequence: CANSSTEASGSHEQYF. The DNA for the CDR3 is TGTGCCAACAGCTCTACAGAGGCTAGCGGGAGCCACGAGCAGTACTTC.

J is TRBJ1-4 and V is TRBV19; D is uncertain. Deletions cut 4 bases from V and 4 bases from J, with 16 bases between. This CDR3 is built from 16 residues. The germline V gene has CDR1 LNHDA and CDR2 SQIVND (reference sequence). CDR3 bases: TGTGCCAGTAGTAGCATTACCCGCGGTTATAATGAAAAACTGTTTTTT. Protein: CASSSITRGYNEKLFF.

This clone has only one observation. The CDR3 DNA reads as TGTGCCAGCAGCTTAATTGCTACAGGGGGAATGAACACTGAAGCTTTCTTT. It yields the protein CASSLIATGGMNTEAFF. The J gene is TRBJ1-1, the V gene TRBV7-8; TRBD1 agrees at 8 bases. CDR3 length: 17 amino acids. With 2 bases clipped from V and 0 bases from J, the junction kept 8 bases outside the gene matches. The germline CDR1 and CDR2 sequences are SGHVS and FQNEAQ.

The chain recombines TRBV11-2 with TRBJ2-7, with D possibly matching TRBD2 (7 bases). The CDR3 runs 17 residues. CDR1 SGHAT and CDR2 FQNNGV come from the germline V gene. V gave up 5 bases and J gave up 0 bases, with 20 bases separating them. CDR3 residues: CASSKRGGTIDSYEQYF. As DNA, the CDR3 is TGTGCCAGCAGCAAGCGGGGAGGGACAATTGACTCCTACGAGCAGTACTTC.

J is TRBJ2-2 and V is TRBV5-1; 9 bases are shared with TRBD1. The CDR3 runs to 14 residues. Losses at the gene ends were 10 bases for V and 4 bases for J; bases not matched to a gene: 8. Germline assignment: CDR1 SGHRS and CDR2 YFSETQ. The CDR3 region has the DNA TGCGCCTGCACCCGGGACAGGGTCACCGGGGAGCTGTTTTTT. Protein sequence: CACTRDRVTGELFF.

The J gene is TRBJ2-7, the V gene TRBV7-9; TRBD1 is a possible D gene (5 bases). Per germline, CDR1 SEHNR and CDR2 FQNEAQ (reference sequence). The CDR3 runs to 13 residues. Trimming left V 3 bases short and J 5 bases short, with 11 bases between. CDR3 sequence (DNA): TGTGCCAGCAGCTTTTTTCAGGGCCACGAGCAGTACTTC. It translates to CASSFFQGHEQYF.

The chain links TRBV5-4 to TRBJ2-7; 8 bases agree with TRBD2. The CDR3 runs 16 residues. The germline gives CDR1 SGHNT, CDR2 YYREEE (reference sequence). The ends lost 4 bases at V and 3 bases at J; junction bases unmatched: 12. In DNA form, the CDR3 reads TGTGCCAGCAGCCGGGTCGGAGCGGGGGATGTCTACGAGCAGTACTTC. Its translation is CASSRVGAGDVYEQYF.

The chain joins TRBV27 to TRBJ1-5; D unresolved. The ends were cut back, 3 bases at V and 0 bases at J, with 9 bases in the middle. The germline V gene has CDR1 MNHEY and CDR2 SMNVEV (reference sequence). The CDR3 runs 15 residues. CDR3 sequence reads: CASSFNSYSNQPQHF. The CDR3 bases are TGTGCCAGCAGTTTCAACAGTTATAGCAATCAGCCCCAGCATTTT.

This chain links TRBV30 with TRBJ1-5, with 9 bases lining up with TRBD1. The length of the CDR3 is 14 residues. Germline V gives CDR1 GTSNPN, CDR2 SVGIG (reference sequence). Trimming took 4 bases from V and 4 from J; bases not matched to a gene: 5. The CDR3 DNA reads TGTGCCTGGAATCTTGGACAGGGGAATCAGCCCCAGCATTTT. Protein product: CAWNLGQGNQPQHF. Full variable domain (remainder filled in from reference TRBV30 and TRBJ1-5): SQTIHQWPATLVQPVGSPLSLECTVEGTSNPNLYWYRQAAGRGLQLLFYSVGIGQISSEVPQNLSASRPQDRQFILSSKKLLLSDSGFYLCAWNLGQGNQPQHFGDGTRLSIL.

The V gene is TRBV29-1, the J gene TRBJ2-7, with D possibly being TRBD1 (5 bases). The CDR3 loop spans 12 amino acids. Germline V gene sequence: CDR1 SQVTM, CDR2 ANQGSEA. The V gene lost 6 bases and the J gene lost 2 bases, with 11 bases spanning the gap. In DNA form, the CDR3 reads TGCAGCGTGCGAACAGGACCCTACGAGCAGTACTTC. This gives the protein CSVRTGPYEQYF.

CDR3 sequence reads: CASSPGQGPGNTIYF. DNA for the CDR3: TGTGCCAGCAGTCCTGGGCAGGGGCCTGGAAACACCATATATTTT. J is TRBJ1-3 and V is TRBV5-4, with a possible D match to TRBD1 (6 bases). Germline V gives CDR1 SGHNT, CDR2 YYREEE (reference sequence). This CDR3 is built from 15 residues. Trimming cost V 5 bases and J 2 bases, with 14 bases left between them.

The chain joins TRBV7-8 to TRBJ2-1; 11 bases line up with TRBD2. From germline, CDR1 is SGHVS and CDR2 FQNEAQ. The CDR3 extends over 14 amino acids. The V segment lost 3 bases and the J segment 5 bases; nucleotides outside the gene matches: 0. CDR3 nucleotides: TGTGCCAGCAGCTTGACTAGCGGGAACAATGAGCAGTTCTTC. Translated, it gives CASSLTSGNNEQFF.

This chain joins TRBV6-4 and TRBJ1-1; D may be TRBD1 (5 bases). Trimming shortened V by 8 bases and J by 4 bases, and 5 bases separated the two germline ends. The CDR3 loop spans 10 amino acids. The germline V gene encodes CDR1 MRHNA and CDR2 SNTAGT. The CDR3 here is CASQGTEAFF. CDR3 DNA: TGTGCCAGCCAGGGCACTGAAGCTTTCTTT.

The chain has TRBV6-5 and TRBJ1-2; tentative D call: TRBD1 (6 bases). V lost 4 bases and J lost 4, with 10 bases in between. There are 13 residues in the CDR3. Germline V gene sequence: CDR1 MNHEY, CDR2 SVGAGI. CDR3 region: CASSSGQSYGYTF. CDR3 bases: TGTGCCAGCAGTTCCGGACAGAGCTATGGCTACACCTTC.

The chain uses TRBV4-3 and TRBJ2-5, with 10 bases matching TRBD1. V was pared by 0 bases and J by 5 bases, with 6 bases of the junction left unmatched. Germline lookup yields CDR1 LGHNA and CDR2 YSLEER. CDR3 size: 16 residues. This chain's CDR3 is CASSQDGTGVGETQYF. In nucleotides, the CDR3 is TGCGCCAGCAGCCAAGATGGGACAGGGGTTGGCGAGACCCAGTACTTC.

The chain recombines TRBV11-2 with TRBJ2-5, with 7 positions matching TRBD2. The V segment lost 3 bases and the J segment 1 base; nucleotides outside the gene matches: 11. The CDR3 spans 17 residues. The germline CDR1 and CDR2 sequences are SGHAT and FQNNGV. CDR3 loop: CASSLLKTSWSQETQYF. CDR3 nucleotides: TGTGCCAGCAGCTTGCTTAAGACTAGCTGGAGCCAAGAGACCCAGTACTTC.

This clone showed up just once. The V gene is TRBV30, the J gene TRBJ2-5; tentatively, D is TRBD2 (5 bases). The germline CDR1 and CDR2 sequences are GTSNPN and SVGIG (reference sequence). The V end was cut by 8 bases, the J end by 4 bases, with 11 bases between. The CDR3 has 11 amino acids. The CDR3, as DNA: TGTGCCGGAGGAAGAACAGAGACCCAGTACTTC. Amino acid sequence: CAGGRTETQYF.

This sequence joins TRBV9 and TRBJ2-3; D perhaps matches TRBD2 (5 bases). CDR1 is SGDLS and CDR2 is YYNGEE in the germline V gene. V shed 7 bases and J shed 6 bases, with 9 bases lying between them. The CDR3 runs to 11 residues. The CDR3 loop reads CASAEGDTQYF. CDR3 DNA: TGTGCCAGCGCTGAGGGTGATACGCAGTATTTT. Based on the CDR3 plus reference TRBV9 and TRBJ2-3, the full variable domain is DSGVTQTPKHLITATGQRVTLRCSPRSGDLSVYWYQQSLDQGLQFLIQYYNGEERAKGNILERFSAQQFPDLHSELNLSSLELGDSALYFCASAEGDTQYFGPGTRLTVL.

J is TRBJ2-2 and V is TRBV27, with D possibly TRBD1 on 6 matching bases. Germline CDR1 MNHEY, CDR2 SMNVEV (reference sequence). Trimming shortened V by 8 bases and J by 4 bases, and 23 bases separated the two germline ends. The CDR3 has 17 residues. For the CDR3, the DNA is TGTGCCAGCCAGATTTCAACAGGGCGTTCCGGCACCGGGGAGCTGTTTTTT. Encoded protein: CASQISTGRSGTGELFF.

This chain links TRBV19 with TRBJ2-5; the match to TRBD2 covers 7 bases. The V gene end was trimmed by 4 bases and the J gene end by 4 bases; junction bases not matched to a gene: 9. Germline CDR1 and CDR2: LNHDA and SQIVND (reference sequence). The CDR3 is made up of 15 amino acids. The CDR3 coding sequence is TGTGCCAGTAGTAGGGGAGGGGCGGGGAGAGAGACCCAGTACTTC. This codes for CASSRGGAGRETQYF.

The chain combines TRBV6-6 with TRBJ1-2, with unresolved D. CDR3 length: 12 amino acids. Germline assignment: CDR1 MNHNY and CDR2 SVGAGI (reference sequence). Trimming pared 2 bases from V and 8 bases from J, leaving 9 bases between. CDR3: CASSYIGGGYTF. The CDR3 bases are TGTGCCAGCAGTTACATCGGCGGGGGCTACACCTTC.

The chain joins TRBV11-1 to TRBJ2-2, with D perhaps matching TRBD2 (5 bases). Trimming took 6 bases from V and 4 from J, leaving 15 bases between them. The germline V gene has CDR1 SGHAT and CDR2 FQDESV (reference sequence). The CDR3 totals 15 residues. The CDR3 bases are TGTGCCAGCAGGCTGGGCGGGCGGACCACCGGGGAGCTGTTTTTT. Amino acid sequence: CASRLGGRTTGELFF.

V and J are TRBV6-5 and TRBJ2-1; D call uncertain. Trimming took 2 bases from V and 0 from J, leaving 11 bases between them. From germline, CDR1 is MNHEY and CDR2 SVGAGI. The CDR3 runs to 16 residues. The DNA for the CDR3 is TGTGCCAGCAGTTACGCCGAACACCTCTCCTACAATGAGCAGTTCTTC. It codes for CASSYAEHLSYNEQFF.

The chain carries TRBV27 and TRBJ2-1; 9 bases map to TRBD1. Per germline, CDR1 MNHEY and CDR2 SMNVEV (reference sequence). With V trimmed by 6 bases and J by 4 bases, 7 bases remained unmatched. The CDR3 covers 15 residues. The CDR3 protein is CASRTGTGPYNEQFF. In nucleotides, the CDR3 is TGTGCCAGCAGGACCGGGACAGGGCCGTACAATGAGCAGTTCTTC.